These T cell receptor beta chains were read from a single sample in a study of blood T cell repertoires in COVID-19. The repertoire was sequenced with immunoSEQ multiplex PCR; TCRdb's copy has only in-frame clones and lacks some. The sample holds 110,000 to 150,000 clones, around 79% seen once. Sequences were obtained from peripheral blood. The receptors derive from a woman in her sixties or seventies with COVID-19, enrolled during active disease. Both conserved end residues are part of each CDR3. Fields, in order: V gene, clone size, J gene, D gene, CDR3 DNA, CDR3 protein. The D gene is left open where the match is weak. Some rows mark clone size as missing; the rest say once, few, many or name a class of expanded clone.

v_call: TRBV5-6
clone_size: -
j_call: TRBJ2-1
d_call: TRBD1
cdr3_nt: TGTGCCAGCAGCTTCACGGCGGGGACAGGGGACAATGAGCAGTTCTTC
cdr3_aa: CASSFTAGTGDNEQFF

v_call: TRBV28
clone_size: -
j_call: TRBJ1-5
d_call: TRBD1
cdr3_nt: TGTGCCAGCACACTGACAGGGACCCACAATCAGCCCCAGCATTTT
cdr3_aa: CASTLTGTHNQPQHF

v_call: TRBV7-8
clone_size: -
j_call: TRBJ1-1
d_call: TRBD1
cdr3_nt: TGTGCCAGCAACTGGGACCGGGACAGGGGTATGCAGAGGGAAGAAGCTTTCTTT
cdr3_aa: CASNWDRDRGMQREEAFF

v_call: TRBV19
clone_size: -
j_call: TRBJ2-7
d_call: TRBD2
cdr3_nt: TGTGCCAGTAGCCCCGGACTAGCGGGGTCAACCTACGAGCAGTACTTC
cdr3_aa: CASSPGLAGSTYEQYF

v_call: TRBV19
clone_size: -
j_call: TRBJ1-5
d_call: -
cdr3_nt: TGTGCCAGTAGTAACCCCGGGGGTAGCAATCAGCCCCAGCATTTT
cdr3_aa: CASSNPGGSNQPQHF

v_call: TRBV3-1/TRBV3-2
clone_size: -
j_call: TRBJ2-2
d_call: -
cdr3_nt: TGTGCCAGCAGTTCGAATCCCGGCGGGGAGCTGTTTTTT
cdr3_aa: CASSSNPGGELFF

v_call: TRBV20-1
clone_size: -
j_call: TRBJ1-6
d_call: TRBD1
cdr3_nt: TGCAGTGCTAGTCAGGGGGCGCTTGAAGGATCACCCCTCCACTTT
cdr3_aa: CSASQGALEGSPLHF

v_call: TRBV5-1
clone_size: -
j_call: TRBJ1-6
d_call: -
cdr3_nt: TGCGCCAGCAGCTTGGGTCCTAGGGGTCAGAATTCACCCCTCCACTTT
cdr3_aa: CASSLGPRGQNSPLHF

v_call: TRBV4-3
clone_size: -
j_call: TRBJ1-6
d_call: -
cdr3_nt: TGCGCCAGCAGCCATCACCGGGACAAGACTTCACCCCTCCACTTT
cdr3_aa: CASSHHRDKTSPLHF

v_call: TRBV6-5
clone_size: -
j_call: TRBJ2-3
d_call: -
cdr3_nt: TGTGCCAGCAGTTACTTGAGTAGCACAGATACGCAGTATTTT
cdr3_aa: CASSYLSSTDTQYF

v_call: TRBV7-2
clone_size: few
j_call: TRBJ2-7
d_call: -
cdr3_nt: TGTGCCAGCAGCCAACAGGTCGGAGGAGGGCAGGAACAGTACTTC
cdr3_aa: CASSQQVGGGQEQYF

v_call: TRBV2
clone_size: -
j_call: TRBJ1-6
d_call: TRBD1
cdr3_nt: TGTGCCAGCAGGGACCGTACAGGGGGTCGTTCACCCCTCCACTTT
cdr3_aa: CASRDRTGGRSPLHF

v_call: TRBV6-5
clone_size: -
j_call: TRBJ1-6
d_call: TRBD1
cdr3_nt: TGTGCCAGCTGGACAGGGCAATCCTATAATTCACCCCTCCACTTT
cdr3_aa: CASWTGQSYNSPLHF

v_call: TRBV9
clone_size: -
j_call: TRBJ2-3
d_call: TRBD1
cdr3_nt: TGTGCCAGCAGCGTAGAGGGGGCTAGCACAGATACGCAGTATTTT
cdr3_aa: CASSVEGASTDTQYF

v_call: TRBV28
clone_size: few
j_call: TRBJ2-2
d_call: TRBD2
cdr3_nt: TGTGCCAGCAGTTTGGGGAGGGCGAACACCGGGGAGCTGTTTTTT
cdr3_aa: CASSLGRANTGELFF

v_call: TRBV9
clone_size: -
j_call: TRBJ1-5
d_call: -
cdr3_nt: TGTGCCAGCAGCCGGGGAACAGGGCTACAGCCCCAGCATTTT
cdr3_aa: CASSRGTGLQPQHF

v_call: TRBV7-3
clone_size: -
j_call: TRBJ2-5
d_call: TRBD2
cdr3_nt: TGTGCCAGCAGCTCCGTAGCGGGGGCCGAAGAGACCCAGTACTTC
cdr3_aa: CASSSVAGAEETQYF

v_call: TRBV19
clone_size: -
j_call: TRBJ1-3
d_call: TRBD1
cdr3_nt: TGTGCCAGTAGTCTCAGGGGGCATTTTGGAAACACCATATATTTT
cdr3_aa: CASSLRGHFGNTIYF

v_call: TRBV5-4
clone_size: -
j_call: TRBJ2-2
d_call: TRBD2
cdr3_nt: TGTGCCAGCAGCGGAGGGGCTTATAGCGGGGGGGCCACCGGGGAGCTGTTTTTT
cdr3_aa: CASSGGAYSGGATGELFF

v_call: TRBV10-3
clone_size: -
j_call: TRBJ2-3
d_call: TRBD2
cdr3_nt: TGTGCCATCAGTGAGATGGGGACTAGGGGGGTTGATACGCAGTATTTT
cdr3_aa: CAISEMGTRGVDTQYF

v_call: TRBV2
clone_size: -
j_call: TRBJ2-1
d_call: TRBD2
cdr3_nt: TGTGCCAGCAGCCCTGGGGGACTACAAGCCTACAATGAGCAGTTCTTC
cdr3_aa: CASSPGGLQAYNEQFF

v_call: TRBV5-1
clone_size: -
j_call: TRBJ2-7
d_call: -
cdr3_nt: TGCGCCAGTCGACCGACAGATTTTTCCTACGAGCAGTACTTC
cdr3_aa: CASRPTDFSYEQYF

v_call: TRBV30
clone_size: -
j_call: TRBJ1-2
d_call: -
cdr3_nt: TGTGCCTGGACCCGCCGGGTATCAAACTATGGCTACACCTTC
cdr3_aa: CAWTRRVSNYGYTF

v_call: TRBV29-1
clone_size: -
j_call: TRBJ2-7
d_call: -
cdr3_nt: TGCAGCGCCGTGGGGACAACGGCCAGCTCCTACGAGCAGTACTTC
cdr3_aa: CSAVGTTASSYEQYF

v_call: TRBV5-5
clone_size: -
j_call: TRBJ2-1
d_call: -
cdr3_nt: TGTGCCAGCAGCAACACTCAACCCACAGGGTCGGGCAGGCAGTTCTTC
cdr3_aa: CASSNTQPTGSGRQFF

v_call: TRBV2
clone_size: -
j_call: TRBJ2-7
d_call: -
cdr3_nt: TGTGCCAGCGGGAGGGGGACAGGCCACGAGCAGTACTTC
cdr3_aa: CASGRGTGHEQYF

v_call: TRBV29-1
clone_size: -
j_call: TRBJ2-1
d_call: TRBD2
cdr3_nt: TGCAGCGTTGATACTAGCGGGACCTACAATGAGCAGTTCTTC
cdr3_aa: CSVDTSGTYNEQFF

v_call: TRBV5-6
clone_size: -
j_call: TRBJ1-2
d_call: -
cdr3_nt: TGTGCCTCCAAACCCGGGAACCTCCATGGCTACACCTTC
cdr3_aa: CASKPGNLHGYTF

v_call: TRBV7-2
clone_size: once
j_call: TRBJ1-2
d_call: -
cdr3_nt: TGTGCCAGCAGCTCTTCGGGCAGCGGTTACTATGGCTACACCTTC
cdr3_aa: CASSSSGSGYYGYTF

v_call: TRBV19
clone_size: -
j_call: TRBJ1-2
d_call: -
cdr3_nt: TGTGCCAGTAGTATTCCCGCAGGGATGGGCTATGGCTACACCTTC
cdr3_aa: CASSIPAGMGYGYTF

v_call: TRBV19
clone_size: -
j_call: TRBJ1-1
d_call: TRBD1
cdr3_nt: TGTGCCAGTAGTATCGAGGGGGCGGTTTGGAACACTGAAGCTTTCTTT
cdr3_aa: CASSIEGAVWNTEAFF

v_call: TRBV5-5
clone_size: -
j_call: TRBJ1-5
d_call: -
cdr3_nt: TGTGCCAGCAGCTTGGAACAGCATAGCAATCAGCCCCAGCATTTT
cdr3_aa: CASSLEQHSNQPQHF

v_call: TRBV20-1
clone_size: -
j_call: TRBJ1-5
d_call: -
cdr3_nt: TGCAGTGCTAGTTGGGGACTCAATCAGCCCCAGCATTTT
cdr3_aa: CSASWGLNQPQHF

v_call: TRBV27
clone_size: -
j_call: TRBJ2-7
d_call: -
cdr3_nt: TGTGCCAGCAGTTGGGAAACAGGTTCCTACGAGCAGTACTTC
cdr3_aa: CASSWETGSYEQYF

v_call: TRBV5-4
clone_size: -
j_call: TRBJ1-6
d_call: -
cdr3_nt: TGTGCCAGCAGCTTGCCTCCTACAAAGGGGTCCTATAATTCACCCCTCCACTTT
cdr3_aa: CASSLPPTKGSYNSPLHF

v_call: TRBV3-1/TRBV3-2
clone_size: -
j_call: TRBJ1-1
d_call: -
cdr3_nt: TGTGCCAGCAGCCGGGGGGGCGGTGAAGCTTTCTTT
cdr3_aa: CASSRGGGEAFF

v_call: TRBV28
clone_size: few
j_call: TRBJ2-7
d_call: -
cdr3_nt: TGTGCCAGCAGTACGCGGCCGAGGGTCTACGAGCAGTACTTC
cdr3_aa: CASSTRPRVYEQYF

v_call: TRBV7-9
clone_size: -
j_call: TRBJ2-5
d_call: -
cdr3_nt: TGTGCCAGCAGCTCGGAGGGGGAGACCCAGTACTTC
cdr3_aa: CASSSEGETQYF

v_call: TRBV4-3
clone_size: -
j_call: TRBJ1-2
d_call: -
cdr3_nt: TGCGCCAGCAGCCACAACAGGGAAGGGAACTATGGCTACACCTTC
cdr3_aa: CASSHNREGNYGYTF

v_call: TRBV28
clone_size: once
j_call: TRBJ1-4
d_call: TRBD1
cdr3_nt: TGTGCCAGCAGTTACACGGACAGGGAAGGGGCAACTAATGAAAAACTGTTTTTT
cdr3_aa: CASSYTDREGATNEKLFF

v_call: TRBV5-8
clone_size: -
j_call: TRBJ2-3
d_call: -
cdr3_nt: TGTGCCAGCAGCTGGAAAGGCAGGAGCACAGATACGCAGTATTTT
cdr3_aa: CASSWKGRSTDTQYF

v_call: TRBV6-5
clone_size: -
j_call: TRBJ1-6
d_call: -
cdr3_nt: TGTGCCAGCAGTTACAAACAGGGCGGTGGCTCACCCCTCCACTTT
cdr3_aa: CASSYKQGGGSPLHF

v_call: TRBV5-6
clone_size: -
j_call: TRBJ2-6
d_call: -
cdr3_nt: TGTGCCAGCAGCTTAGGGAGTCCTGGGGCCAACGTCCTGACTTTC
cdr3_aa: CASSLGSPGANVLTF

v_call: TRBV2
clone_size: -
j_call: TRBJ1-3
d_call: TRBD1
cdr3_nt: TGTGCCAGCGGAGAGTACAGGGGGCTAGGGGGAAACACCATATATTTT
cdr3_aa: CASGEYRGLGGNTIYF